The 9 T cell receptor beta chains listed next were all sequenced from one sample in a study of CD8+ T cells in alopecia areata. Noted treatment: oral pan-JAK inhibitor, 5-10 mg twice daily. Extraction and reverse transcription of RNA yielded cDNA as the sequencing template. Sequencing used immunoSEQ multiplex PCR; TCRdb keeps in-frame clones, though not all of them. This sample carries under 300,000 clones, around three fifths of them seen once, and the ten largest clones take around 0.92%. The sample consisted of CD4+ T cells sorted from blood, taken between weeks 51 and 52, from a patient treated with tofacitinib. The receptors shown here come from a human donor with alopecia areata.

This chain connects TRBV15 to TRBJ2-6, with 8 bases matching TRBD1. The V gene's germline CDR1 is LNHNV and CDR2 YYDKDF (reference sequence). After removal of 3 bases from V and 0 bases from J, the junction contained 1 base not matched to a gene. The CDR3 has 16 residues. CDR3: CATSSGQGSGANVLTF. The CDR3 nucleotides are TGTGCCACCAGCAGCGGACAGGGCTCTGGGGCCAACGTCCTGACTTTC.

The chain recombines TRBV7-9 with TRBJ2-7; D is perhaps TRBD1 or TRBD2 (5 bases each). CDR1 is SEHNR, CDR2 FQNEAQ, per germline (reference sequence). V lost 6 bases to trimming and J lost 6 bases, with 18 bases between them. The CDR3 sequence is 14 residues long. CDR3 bases: TGTGCCAGCAGTCCTCCGGGACGGTTGGGCGAGCAGTACTTC. It is translated as CASSPPGRLGEQYF.

A remark on this clone: The sample holds other DNA sequences that translate to the same CDR3. The V call is TRBV30, the J call TRBJ1-2; tentative D call: TRBD1 (6 bases). This CDR3 is built from 13 residues. Germline V gene lookup returns CDR1 GTSNPN and CDR2 SVGIG (reference sequence). The V end lost 0 bases, the J end lost 5 bases, and 10 bases lay between the germline ends. CDR3 protein: CAWSVRGGYGYTF. CDR3 bases: TGTGCCTGGAGTGTACGAGGGGGGTATGGCTACACCTTC. Complete variable domain (other parts from reference TRBV30 and TRBJ1-2): SQTIHQWPATLVQPVGSPLSLECTVEGTSNPNLYWYRQAAGRGLQLLFYSVGIGQISSEVPQNLSASRPQDRQFILSSKKLLLSDSGFYLCAWSVRGGYGYTFGSGTRLTVV.

CDR3 loop: CASSPSRERSYTF. CDR3 nucleotide sequence: TGTGCCAGCAGCCCAAGTCGGGAGCGCAGCTACACCTTC. The chain uses TRBV7-2 and TRBJ1-2, with D uncertain. V dropped 5 bases and J dropped 9 bases, with 16 bases sitting between them. CDR1 is SGHTA, CDR2 FQGNSA, per germline. The CDR3 sequence is 13 residues long.

This clone was seen a handful of times. This sequence joins TRBV30 and TRBJ2-5, with D perhaps TRBD1 (6 bases). The J call may be faulty, since TRBJ2-7 better matches the DNA end. This CDR3 has 12 residues. Germline lookup yields CDR1 GTSNPN and CDR2 SVGIG (reference sequence). The CDR3 bases are TGTGCCTGGAGTTCGCAGGGGTACGAGCAGTACTTC. Translated: CAWSSQGYEQYF.

This chain joins TRBV25-1 and TRBJ2-7; D unclear. CDR3 length: 10 amino acids. Deletions cut 6 bases from V and 7 bases from J, with 7 bases between. The germline V gene has CDR1 MGHDK and CDR2 SYGVNS. The CDR3 loop reads CASRGWEQYF. CDR3 nucleotide sequence: TGTGCCAGCAGGGGCTGGGAGCAGTACTTC.

The gene calls are TRBV11-2 and TRBJ2-6; D gene uncertain. The CDR3 sequence is 12 residues long. V was shortened by 5 bases and J by 4 bases, with 3 bases between the two germline ends. Germline values: CDR1 SGHAT, CDR2 FQNNGV. The CDR3 spells CASSPGANVLTF. The CDR3 DNA is TGTGCCAGCAGCCCCGGGGCCAACGTCCTGACTTTC.

The count of this clone is one. Other DNA sequences in this sample translate to the same CDR3. The genes are TRBV11-2 and TRBJ2-5; D is undetermined. V lost 0 bases, J lost 5 bases, and 1 base lay in between. This CDR3 comprises 11 residues. Germline loops: CDR1 SGHAT, CDR2 FQNNGV. For the CDR3, the DNA is TGTGCCAGCAGCTTAGAGGAGACCCAGTACTTC. Amino acid sequence: CASSLEETQYF.

The chain joins TRBV29-1 to TRBJ1-1; D remains unclear. Trimming took off 5 bases at V and 3 bases at J, with 7 bases between the two ends. The CDR3 is 11 amino acids. The V gene's germline CDR1 is SQVTM and CDR2 ANQGSEA. In nucleotides, the CDR3 is TGCAGCGTTTATTTGGACACTGAAGCTTTCTTT. Encoded protein: CSVYLDTEAFF.